The 30 T cell receptor beta chains below come from one sample, sequenced in a study of T cells after yellow fever vaccination. TCRdb fed the 5' RACE reads into MiXCR, producing one record per CDR3 protein. The sample lists approximately 120,000 distinct CDR3 sequences; more than 6.5% were seen once. The input for sequencing was CD4+ T cells sorted from PBMCs, taken 10 days after the first yellow fever vaccination. The receptor set was obtained from a man aged 18 to 29 who received the YFV17D yellow fever vaccine.

This clonotype has more than one count but fewer than ten. The rearrangement uses TRBV5-8 and TRBJ1-6; D not certain. Per germline, CDR1 SGHTS and CDR2 YDEGEE. V was trimmed by 2 bases and J by 10 bases, leaving 13 bases between them. The CDR3 consists of 14 residues. CDR3 region: CASSFAALGSPLHF. In DNA form, the CDR3 reads TGTGCCAGCAGCTTTGCCGCCCTCGGATCACCCCTCCACTTT.

In its sample, this clonotype was seen many times. The CDR3 nucleotides are TGTGCCAGCAACAGGGGGCATACCGGGGAGCTGTTTTTT. Encoded protein: CASNRGHTGELFF. The chain combines TRBV6-2 or TRBV6-3 with TRBJ2-2; 9 nucleotides align to TRBD1. The length of the CDR3 is 13 residues. Germline CDR1 is MNHEY and CDR2 is SVGEGT. Trimming took 7 bases from V and 5 from J; bases not matched to a gene: 2.

This clonotype was counted at least ten times. This chain links TRBV5-1 with TRBJ2-7; TRBD2 matches at 10 bases. Germline loops: CDR1 SGHRS, CDR2 YFSETQ. The CDR3 loop spans 17 amino acids. With V trimmed by 0 bases and J by 2 bases, 8 bases remained unmatched. The DNA for the CDR3 is TGCGCCAGCAGCTTGGCCGGAGCGGGGGGGCCCACCTACGAGCAGTACTTC. Its protein product is CASSLAGAGGPTYEQYF. The full variable domain, in which reference TRBV5-1 and TRBJ2-7 provide the parts outside the CDR3, is KAGVTQTPRYLIKTRGQQVTLSCSPISGHRSVSWYQQTPGQGLQFLFEYFSETQRNKGNFPGRFSGRQFSNSRSEMNVSTLELGDSALYLCASSLAGAGGPTYEQYFGPGTRLTVT.

This clonotype has ten or more counts. The chain is built from TRBV9 and TRBJ2-3; TRBD2 aligns across 15 bases. Germline V gene data show CDR1 as SGDLS and CDR2 as YYNGEE. V lost 2 bases, J lost 7 bases, and 5 bases stayed unmatched. The CDR3 has 16 residues. CDR3: CASSVGTSGGPYTQYF. DNA for the CDR3: TGTGCCAGCAGCGTCGGGACTAGCGGGGGGCCATATACGCAGTATTTT.

V is TRBV27 and J is TRBJ2-5; possible D gene TRBD1, 5 bases. CDR1 is MNHEY, CDR2 SMNVEV, per germline (reference sequence). V lost 6 bases, J lost 5 bases, and 16 bases lay in between. The CDR3 consists of 14 residues. CDR3 sequence reads: CASSPYQGWETQYF. For the CDR3, the DNA is TGTGCCAGCAGCCCGTATCAGGGTTGGGAGACCCAGTACTTC.

To note about this clonotype: This may come from a read error, since a much larger clone is one base off. CDR3 sequence reads: CASSSQYRGGNQPQDF. The DNA for the CDR3 is TGTGCCAGCAGCTCTCAATACAGGGGAGGCAATCAGCCCCAGGATTTT. The chain links TRBV7-8 to TRBJ1-5, with 7 bases aligning to TRBD1. The CDR3 extends over 16 amino acids. The germline V gene has CDR1 SGHVS and CDR2 FQNEAQ. Variable domain in full (rest from reference TRBV7-8 and TRBJ1-5): GAGVSQSPRYKVAKRGQDVALRCDPISGHVSLFWYQQALGQGPEFLTYFQNEAQLDKSGLPSDRFFAERPEGSVSTLKIQRTQQEDSAVYLCASSSQYRGGNQPQDFGDGTRLSIL.

This clonotype was counted only a few times. The V and J genes are TRBV7-9 and TRBJ2-5, with a possible D match to TRBD2 (6 bases). This CDR3 is built from 14 residues. Trimming stripped 4 bases from V and 2 bases from J, with 11 bases between. The V gene's germline CDR1 is SEHNR and CDR2 FQNEAQ (reference sequence). Written as DNA, the CDR3 is TGTGCCAGCAGCTCGGCGGGGCCGCAAGAGACCCAGTACTTC. As protein: CASSSAGPQETQYF.

Ten or more counts support this clonotype. The chain combines TRBV4-1 with TRBJ2-3, with 8 bases matching TRBD1. This CDR3 spans 15 amino acids. Trimming at V came to 3 bases and at J to 3 bases, leaving 5 bases not matched to a gene. Germline CDR1 MGHRA, CDR2 YSYEKL. As DNA, the CDR3 is TGCGCCAGCAGCCACCATGGACAGGGAACAGATACGCAGTATTTT. It is translated as CASSHHGQGTDTQYF.

This clonotype was recorded many times. V is TRBV7-2 and J is TRBJ2-1; TRBD1 or TRBD2 may be the D gene (5 bases each). Deletions cut 2 bases from V and 1 base from J, with 9 bases between. Germline V CDR1 and CDR2: SGHTA, FQGNSA. CDR3 length: 15 amino acids. CDR3 coding DNA: TGTGCCAGCAGCTTATTGGGGGAATCCTACAATGAGCAGTTCTTC. Translating it yields CASSLLGESYNEQFF.

This clonotype was seen repeatedly, ten times or more. The gene calls are TRBV12-3 or TRBV12-4 and TRBJ2-7; 8 bases map to TRBD2. The CDR3 is made up of 13 amino acids. V was pared by 8 bases and J by 6 bases, with 9 bases of the junction left unmatched. CDR3 amino acids: CASRTGRASEQYF. CDR3 DNA sequence: TGTGCCAGCCGGACCGGGAGGGCCTCCGAGCAGTACTTC.

This clonotype was counted many times. V gene TRBV7-2 combines with J gene TRBJ1-2; weak D call: TRBD1 (5 bases). Trimming took 0 bases from V and 10 from J, leaving 12 bases between them. CDR1 and CDR2 from the germline V gene are SGHTA and FQGNSA. The CDR3 has 13 residues. CDR3 sequence (DNA): TGTGCCAGCAGCTTAGCGCTTAGGACAACCTACACCTTC. It codes for CASSLALRTTYTF.

This clonotype showed up just a few times. The chain combines TRBV6-5 with TRBJ2-3; TRBD1 matches at 7 bases. Germline CDR1 and CDR2: MNHEY and SVGAGI. There are 17 residues in the CDR3. J lost 0 bases, V lost 2 bases, and 8 bases had no gene match. The CDR3: CASSYDPAGGSTDTQYF. The CDR3 DNA is TGTGCCAGCAGTTACGATCCCGCAGGGGGTAGCACAGATACGCAGTATTTT.

Regarding this clonotype: A much larger clone differs by one base, so this may be a read error. The genes are TRBV27 and TRBJ2-5; D remains ambiguous. The germline V and J ends were trimmed by 3 bases and 3 bases, with 8 bases remaining between them. This CDR3 has 13 amino acids. Per germline, CDR1 MNHEY and CDR2 SMNVEV (reference sequence). Here the CDR3 DNA reads TGTGCCAGCAGTTTTCAGATGAAAGAGACCCAGTACTTC. Its translation is CASSFQMKETQYF.

Only a few counts were recorded for this clonotype. V and J are TRBV5-4 and TRBJ2-3; D unresolved. V was shortened by 4 bases and J by 0 bases, with 9 bases between the two germline ends. This CDR3 has 14 amino acids. Germline V gives CDR1 SGHNT, CDR2 YYREEE (reference sequence). This CDR3 reads CASSVTTSTDTQYF. CDR3 nucleotide sequence: TGTGCCAGCAGCGTGACCACTAGCACAGATACGCAGTATTTT.

At least ten counts were recorded for this clonotype. The chain joins TRBV4-3 to TRBJ2-1, with a weak D call TRBD2 (6 bases). CDR3 length: 14 residues. Looked up from germline, CDR1 is LGHNA and CDR2 is YSLEER. V dropped 2 bases and J dropped 9 bases, with 14 bases sitting between them. The CDR3 spells CASSQMGLKGEQFF. CDR3 bases: TGCGCCAGCAGCCAAATGGGACTTAAGGGTGAGCAGTTCTTC.

This clonotype was seen at least ten times. The genes are TRBV29-1 and TRBJ2-3; D is possibly TRBD1 (6 bases). Trimming left V 5 bases short and J 0 bases short, with 12 bases between. Germline lookup yields CDR1 SQVTM and CDR2 ANQGSEA. The CDR3 has 14 residues. The CDR3 reads CSVTGTPSTDTQYF. In DNA form, the CDR3 reads TGCAGCGTTACCGGGACACCTAGCACAGATACGCAGTATTTT.

In its sample, this clonotype was seen a few times. This chain joins TRBV9 and TRBJ2-4; D unclear. Looked up from germline, CDR1 is SGDLS and CDR2 is YYNGEE. The CDR3 length is 18 residues. The V gene lost 2 bases and the J gene lost 5 bases, with 23 bases spanning the gap. The CDR3 region is CASSVHPSLHTPENIQYF. Here the CDR3 DNA reads TGTGCCAGCAGCGTGCACCCGTCCCTTCACACCCCAGAAAACATTCAGTACTTC. Looking up the rest from reference TRBV9 and TRBJ2-4 gives the full variable domain: DSGVTQTPKHLITATGQRVTLRCSPRSGDLSVYWYQQSLDQGLQFLIQYYNGEERAKGNILERFSAQQFPDLHSELNLSSLELGDSALYFCASSVHPSLHTPENIQYFGAGTRLSVL.

The chain couples TRBV6-2 or TRBV6-3 to TRBJ1-1; D is undetermined. CDR3 length: 16 amino acids. V was cut by 1 base and J by 1 base, with 13 bases left in between. The germline V gene encodes CDR1 MNHEY and CDR2 SVGEGT. Written as DNA, the CDR3 is TGTGCCAGCAGTTACTTCTTCGGGCCGAAGAACACTGAAGCTTTCTTT. Translation gives CASSYFFGPKNTEAFF.

This clonotype was detected ten times or more. V is TRBV10-3 and J is TRBJ2-2; the D gene could be TRBD1 or TRBD2 (5 bases each). V lost 3 bases and J lost 3, with 17 bases in between. CDR1 ENHRY and CDR2 SYGVKD come from the germline V gene. This CDR3 region has 17 residues. The CDR3 here is CAISDESGQRYTGELFF. For the CDR3, the DNA is TGTGCCATCAGTGACGAATCGGGGCAGAGATACACCGGGGAGCTGTTTTTT.

This clonotype was counted ten times or more. The chain uses TRBV2 and TRBJ1-1; no clear D. This CDR3 is 15 amino acids long. CDR1 SNHLY and CDR2 FYNNEI come from the germline V gene. V dropped 1 base and J dropped 1 base, with 10 bases sitting between them. Written as DNA, the CDR3 is TGTGCCAGCAGTGAAGAAAGGGCCGCGAACACTGAAGCTTTCTTT. Amino acid sequence: CASSEERAANTEAFF.

Comments on this clonotype: This may be a read error, as it is one base from a much larger clone. J is TRBJ2-1 and V is TRBV5-1; D is undetermined. Trimming pared 0 bases from V and 11 bases from J, leaving 9 bases between. The germline V gene encodes CDR1 SGHRS and CDR2 YFSETQ. CDR3 length equals 12 residues. CDR3 protein: CASSLGGHKQFF. The DNA of the CDR3 is TGCGCCAGCAGCTTGGGTGGGCATAAGCAGTTCTTC.

This clonotype was detected many times. This sequence joins TRBV9 and TRBJ2-1; D might be TRBD2 (5 bases). Trimming left V 3 bases short and J 7 bases short, with 17 bases between. The CDR3 has 15 residues. Germline V lookup: CDR1 SGDLS, CDR2 YYNGEE. CDR3 in DNA: TGTGCCAGCAGCGAAGCGGCCACATCTCCTAATGAGCAGTTCTTC. Translation: CASSEAATSPNEQFF.

This clonotype was recorded many times. The chain has TRBV12-3 or TRBV12-4 and TRBJ2-2; TRBD2 matches 7 bases. The CDR3 is made up of 15 amino acids. V trimming: 7 bases; J trimming: 1 base; junction bases outside the gene matches: 6. The CDR3 nucleotides are TGTGCCAGCACCCTCTGGGAGGGGAACACCGGGGAGCTGTTTTTT. Protein sequence: CASTLWEGNTGELFF.

There are many counts of this clonotype. This chain connects TRBV20-1 to TRBJ1-6; D gene unclear. Trimming stripped 0 bases from V and 10 bases from J, with 10 bases between. The germline gives CDR1 DFQATT, CDR2 SNEGSKA (reference sequence). The CDR3 is 13 amino acids. CDR3 nucleotides: TGCAGTGCTAGAGATCGGAGGGAATCACCCCTCCACTTT. As protein: CSARDRRESPLHF.

This clonotype was seen at least ten times. This chain uses TRBV19 with TRBJ2-5; 8 bases map to TRBD1. Germline trimming cut 3 bases from V and 5 bases from J; bases unmatched to any gene: 2. Germline CDR1 and CDR2: LNHDA and SQIVND (reference sequence). The length of the CDR3 is 13 residues. The CDR3 protein is CASSIQGAETQYF. CDR3 bases: TGTGCCAGTAGTATTCAGGGGGCGGAGACCCAGTACTTC.

The table lists this clonotype with many counts. The rearrangement uses TRBV10-3 and TRBJ2-1, with 9 bases aligning to TRBD2. The J segment lost 4 bases and the V segment lost 10 bases, leaving 14 bases of the junction unmatched. Germline CDR1 ENHRY, CDR2 SYGVKD. This CDR3 comprises 16 residues. The CDR3 is CATLPQSGGQYNEQFF. The CDR3 DNA follows: TGTGCCACCCTCCCCCAAAGCGGGGGGCAATACAATGAGCAGTTCTTC.

In its sample, this clonotype was seen many times. CDR3 DNA: TGTGCCAGCAGCTCCGACAGGGGCTCACCCTACGAGCAGTACGTC. Amino acids: CASSSDRGSPYEQYV. V usage is TRBV6-2 or TRBV6-3 and J usage is TRBJ2-7; 8 bases match TRBD1. This CDR3 region has 15 residues. The germline CDR1 and CDR2 sequences are MNHEY and SVGEGT. Trimming removed 6 bases from V and 2 bases from J; junction bases left unmatched: 9.

This clonotype was picked up many times. The chain recombines TRBV6-1 with TRBJ2-5; 9 positions agree with TRBD2. V lost 5 bases and J lost 2; bases outside the gene matches: 9. Germline V gene lookup returns CDR1 MNHNS and CDR2 SASEGT. The CDR3 extends over 16 amino acids. In DNA form, the CDR3 reads TGTGCCAGCAGTCCCCGGGGAGCGGGGGGTCAAGAGACCCAGTACTTC. It specifies CASSPRGAGGQETQYF.

This clonotype was observed at least ten times. This chain joins TRBV10-2 and TRBJ2-3; D remains ambiguous. The V gene's germline CDR1 is WSHSY and CDR2 SAAADI. This CDR3 has 16 residues. With 11 bases removed from V and 0 bases from J, the gap between germline ends came to 21 bases. The CDR3 nucleotides read TGCGCCTCCCGGCGGCTGGCACCAGATAGCACAGATACGCAGTATTTT. It codes for CASRRLAPDSTDTQYF.

This clonotype was observed at least ten times. The CDR3 DNA follows: TGCAGTGCCCCCCCCGGACTGGGAGATGGGACCCAGTACTTC. Its translation is CSAPPGLGDGTQYF. This chain uses TRBV20-1 with TRBJ2-5; D possibly corresponds to TRBD2 (5 bases). The germline V and J ends were trimmed by 6 bases and 7 bases, with 21 bases remaining between them. The CDR3 is 14 amino acids. The germline V gene has CDR1 DFQATT and CDR2 SNEGSKA (reference sequence).